This note documents a single T cell receptor (beta chain) sequence. Measured with immunoSEQ multiplex PCR; TCRdb has only the in-frame clones, and not every one. The table lists under 80,000 clones, around 86% of them singletons. V lost 2 bases and J 7 bases, leaving 9 bases between the germline ends. The V gene's germline CDR1 is WNHNN and CDR2 SYGVQD (reference sequence). The CDR3 is made up of 13 amino acids. This record belongs to a study of OX40 agonist ivuxolimab in advanced cancers. Whole-study context: With ivuxolimab, an agonistic anti-OX40 (CD134) antibody, patients were treated. Subjects had a mean age of about 57 years, with a range of 23 to 79; around 83% were male.

No patient had autoimmune disease or received systemic immunosuppression. Blood samples were obtained at baseline, cycle 4 day 1, and cycle 7 day 1. The sequence was collected from an adult with an advanced solid tumor such as melanoma, head and neck, liver or kidney cancer. The sequenced sample was CD4+ or CD8+ T cells sorted from blood, obtained in a trial of the OX40 agonist ivuxolimab. The chain is built from TRBV10-1 and TRBJ1-5; possibly TRBD1 for D (6 bases). The CDR3 DNA is TGCGCCAGCAGTGAGACAGGGCAGCAGCCCCAGCATTTT. It encodes CASSETGQQPQHF.